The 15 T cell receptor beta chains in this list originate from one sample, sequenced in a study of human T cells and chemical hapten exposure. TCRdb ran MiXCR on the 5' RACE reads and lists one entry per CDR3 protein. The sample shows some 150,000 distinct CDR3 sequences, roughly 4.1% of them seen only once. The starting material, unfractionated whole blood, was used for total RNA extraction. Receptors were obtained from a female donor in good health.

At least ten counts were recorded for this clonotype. This CDR3 reads CASRTRQGEYSNQPQHF. The CDR3 DNA reads TGTGCCAGCCGGACACGACAGGGGGAATATAGCAATCAGCCCCAGCATTTT. The chain is built from TRBV2 and TRBJ1-5, with 9 bases aligning to TRBD1. The CDR3 runs 17 residues. Germline V gene data show CDR1 as SNHLY and CDR2 as FYNNEI. Unmatched junction bases numbered 11, after V lost 8 bases and J lost 0 bases. The full variable domain, rest sourced from reference TRBV2 and TRBJ1-5, is EPEVTQTPSHQVTQMGQEVILRCVPISNHLYFYWYRQILGQKVEFLVSFYNNEISEKSEIFDDQFSVERPDGSNFTLKIRSTKLEDSAMYFCASRTRQGEYSNQPQHFGDGTRLSIL.

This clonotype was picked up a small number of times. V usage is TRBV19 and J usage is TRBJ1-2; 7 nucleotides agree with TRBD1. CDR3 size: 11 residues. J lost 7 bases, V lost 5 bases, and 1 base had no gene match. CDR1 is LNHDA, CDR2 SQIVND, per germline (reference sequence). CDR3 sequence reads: CASSYRGGYTF. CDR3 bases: TGTGCCAGTAGTTACAGGGGTGGCTACACCTTC.

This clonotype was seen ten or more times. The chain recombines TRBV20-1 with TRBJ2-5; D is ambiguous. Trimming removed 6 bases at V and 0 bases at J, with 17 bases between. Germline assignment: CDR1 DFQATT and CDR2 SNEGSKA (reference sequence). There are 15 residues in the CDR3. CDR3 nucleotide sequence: TGCAGTGCCGATGGATGGAGTACTGACCAAGAGACCCAGTACTTC. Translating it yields CSADGWSTDQETQYF.

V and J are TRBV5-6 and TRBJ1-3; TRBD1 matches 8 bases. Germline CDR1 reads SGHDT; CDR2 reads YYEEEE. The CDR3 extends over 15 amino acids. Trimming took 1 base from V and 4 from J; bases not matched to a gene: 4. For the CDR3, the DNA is TGTGCCAGCAGCTTGTTGGACAGGGCAGGAAACACCATATATTTT. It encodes CASSLLDRAGNTIYF. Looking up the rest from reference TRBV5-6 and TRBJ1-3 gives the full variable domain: DAGVTQSPTHLIKTRGQQVTLRCSPKSGHDTVSWYQQALGQGPQFIFQYYEEEERQRGNFPDRFSGHQFPNYSSELNVNALLLGDSALYLCASSLLDRAGNTIYFGEGSWLTVV.

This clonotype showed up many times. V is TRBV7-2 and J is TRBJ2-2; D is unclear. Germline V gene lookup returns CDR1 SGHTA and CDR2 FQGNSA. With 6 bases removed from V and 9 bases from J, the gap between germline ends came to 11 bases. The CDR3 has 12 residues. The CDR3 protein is CASRTAFRELFF. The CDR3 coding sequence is TGTGCCAGCAGAACCGCTTTTCGGGAGCTGTTTTTT.

CDR3: CASSQDPGRDNEQFF. The CDR3 region has the DNA TGTGCCAGCAGCCAAGATCCGGGACGGGACAATGAGCAGTTCTTC. The rearrangement links TRBV3-1 to TRBJ2-1; TRBD1 or TRBD2 may be the D gene (5 bases each). The CDR3 totals 15 residues. V shed 0 bases and J shed 5 bases, with 11 bases lying between them. CDR1 is LGHDT, CDR2 YNNKEL, per germline (reference sequence).

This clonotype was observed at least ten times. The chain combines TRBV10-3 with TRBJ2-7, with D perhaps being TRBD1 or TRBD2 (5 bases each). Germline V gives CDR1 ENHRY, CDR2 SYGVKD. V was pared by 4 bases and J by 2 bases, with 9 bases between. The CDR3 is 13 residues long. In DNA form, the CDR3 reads TGTGCCATCAGTGTTGGGGGAACCTACGAGCAGTACTTC. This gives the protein CAISVGGTYEQYF.

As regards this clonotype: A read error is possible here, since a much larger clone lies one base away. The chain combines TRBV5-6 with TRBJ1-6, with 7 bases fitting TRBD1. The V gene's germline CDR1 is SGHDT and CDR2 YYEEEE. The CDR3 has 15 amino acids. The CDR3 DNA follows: TGTGCCAGCAGCTCCACACAGGGGTATAATGCACCCCTCCACTTT. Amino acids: CASSSTQGYNAPLHF.

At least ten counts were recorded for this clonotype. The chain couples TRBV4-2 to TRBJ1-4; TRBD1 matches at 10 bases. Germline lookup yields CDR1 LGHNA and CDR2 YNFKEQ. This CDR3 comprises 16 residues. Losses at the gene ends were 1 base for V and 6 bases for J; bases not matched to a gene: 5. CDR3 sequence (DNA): TGTGCCAGCAGCCAAGGACAGGGGGCCGGGCATGAAAAACTGTTTTTT. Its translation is CASSQGQGAGHEKLFF.

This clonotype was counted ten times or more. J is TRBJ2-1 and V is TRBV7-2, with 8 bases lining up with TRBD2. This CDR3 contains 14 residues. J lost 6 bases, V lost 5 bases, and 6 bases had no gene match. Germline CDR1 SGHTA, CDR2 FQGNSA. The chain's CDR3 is CASSLSGASNEQFF. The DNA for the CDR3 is TGTGCCAGCAGCCTTAGCGGGGCCAGCAATGAGCAGTTCTTC.

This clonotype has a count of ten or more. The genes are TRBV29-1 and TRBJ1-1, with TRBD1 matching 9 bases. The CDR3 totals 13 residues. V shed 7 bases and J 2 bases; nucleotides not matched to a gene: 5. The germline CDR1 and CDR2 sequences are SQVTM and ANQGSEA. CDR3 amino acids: CSGKGQGNTEAFF. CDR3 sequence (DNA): TGCAGCGGGAAGGGACAGGGCAACACTGAAGCTTTCTTT. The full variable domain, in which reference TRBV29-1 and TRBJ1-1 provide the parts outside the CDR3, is SAVISQKPSRDICQRGTSLTIQCQVDSQVTMMFWYRQQPGQSLTLIATANQGSEATYESGFVIDKFPISRPNLTFSTLTVSNMSPEDSSIYLCSGKGQGNTEAFFGQGTRLTVV.

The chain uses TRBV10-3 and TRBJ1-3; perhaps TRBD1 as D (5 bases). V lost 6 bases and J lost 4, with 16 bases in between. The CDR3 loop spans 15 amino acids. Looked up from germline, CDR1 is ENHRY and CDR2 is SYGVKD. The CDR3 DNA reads TGTGCCATCAGGCCCACACGGGGGAGGGGAAACACCATATATTTT. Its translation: CAIRPTRGRGNTIYF.

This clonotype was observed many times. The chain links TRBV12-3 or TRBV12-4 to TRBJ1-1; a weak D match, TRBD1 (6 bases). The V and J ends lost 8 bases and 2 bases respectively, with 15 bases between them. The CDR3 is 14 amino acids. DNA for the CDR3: TGTGCCAGCCGAATAGGGGGGGTAAACACTGAAGCTTTCTTT. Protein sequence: CASRIGGVNTEAFF.

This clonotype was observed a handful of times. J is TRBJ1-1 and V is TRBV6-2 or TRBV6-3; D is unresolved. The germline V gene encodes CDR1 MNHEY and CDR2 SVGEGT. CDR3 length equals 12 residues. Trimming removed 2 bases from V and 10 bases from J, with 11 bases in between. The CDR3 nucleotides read TGTGCCAGCAGTTACCCCAGCTTGGGAGCTTTCTTT. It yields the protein CASSYPSLGAFF.

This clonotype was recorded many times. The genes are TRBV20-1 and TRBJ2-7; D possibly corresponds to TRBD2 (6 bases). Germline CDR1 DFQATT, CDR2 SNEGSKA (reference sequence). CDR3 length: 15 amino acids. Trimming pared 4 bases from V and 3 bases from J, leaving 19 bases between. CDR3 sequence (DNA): TGCAGTGCTACCGCCCCAGGGACTGGGAACTACGAGCAGTACTTC. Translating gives CSATAPGTGNYEQYF.